This T cell receptor (beta chain) was documented in a study of cytomegalovirus exposure and HLA in healthy donors. For the study at large: The 90 to 150 validation repertoires used the same platform as the approximately 700 first-cohort repertoires (as reported by a later analysis).

Germline loops: CDR1 SGHRS, CDR2 YFSETQ. Trimming removed 1 base at V and 6 bases at J, with 13 bases between. This CDR3 is 14 amino acids long. Turning to this clone: What it recognizes is unknown.

The table came from immunoSEQ multiplex PCR; TCRdb's copy has only in-frame clones and leaves some out. The table shows over 250,000 clones, with around 85% occurring only once. Overall study findings and caveats: The study labeled more than 150 TCR beta chains cytomegalovirus-associated. The majority of TCR sequences were rare, yet some public TCRs appeared in many donors.

The TCR originated in a woman in her late teens or twenties in good health and CMV-seronegative. The sequenced material came from PBMCs. The V call is TRBV5-1, the J call TRBJ1-2, with a weak D call TRBD1 (6 bases). The CDR3 region is CASSLQGSGDGYTF. The CDR3 DNA sequence: TGCGCCAGCAGCTTGCAGGGGTCCGGCGATGGCTACACCTTC.